This entry describes one T cell receptor (beta chain). This clonotype was seen at least ten times. The clone's antigen remains unknown. One base away there is no much larger clone; base qualities are not given. The record originates from a study of CD8 T cells in ankylosing spondylitis (dated by TCRdb to about 2017). For the study in its entirety: To find TCR variants linked to disease, the study profiled T cell receptor beta repertoires in ankylosing spondylitis patients and healthy donors. The full study cohort comprised 20 to 25 ankylosing spondylitis patients and about 110 healthy donors. Peripheral blood was sampled, and synovial fluid was additionally collected from ankylosing spondylitis patients. The paper as a whole reports these results and caveats: Some TCR beta motif variants had previously been reported in synovial fluid and blood of reactive arthritis patients, which suggested common disease-initiation mechanisms. The disease-linked clones were reported to be significantly enriched in matched synovial fluid samples from ankylosing spondylitis patients. Blood from ankylosing spondylitis patients appeared to be characterized by a TCR beta motif made up of under ten highly homologous amino acid variants. The disease-linked clones showed a CD8+ phenotype and occurred at relatively low frequencies in peripheral blood.

Sequencer: Illumina HiSeq 2500. Quantitative 5'-RACE with molecular barcodes was used to prepare TCR beta libraries. The original methods were these. A new computational method, built on a probabilistic model of VDJ rearrangement, was used to identify disease-linked TCR variants. The public sequencing data were trimmed at Q25 with fastp and processed into clonotypes with MiXCR by TCRdb, which kept only in-frame beta chains. Rows matching on CDR3 protein sequence are summarized as one entry with the most common DNA and genes. TCRdb, rather than the study authors, made the V and J calls. The sample includes 150,000 to 200,000 distinct CDR3 sequences, with 9.5% to 13% observed a single time. Of the sample, about 28% falls within the top ten clones. The material sequenced was blood, either unsorted or a sorted T cell fraction (not recorded which). The TCR was taken from a male donor with ankylosing spondylitis or in good health (not recorded which).

Read as DNA, the sequence is TGTGCCAGCAGTTACCGGACAGGGAGTCTTTCCGGGGAGCTGTTTTTT. Its amino acids are CASSYRTGSLSGELFF. The chain employs TRBV6-2 or TRBV6-3 and TRBJ2-2, with 8 middle bases fitting TRBD1. CDR1 MNHEY and CDR2 SVGEGT are derived from the germline V gene. V has 2 bases trimmed and J has 6 bases trimmed; junction bases matching no gene number 8. Its CDR3 holds 16 amino acids, cysteine through phenylalanine. The only DNA kept is the CDR3, 48 bases in frame from the first base.